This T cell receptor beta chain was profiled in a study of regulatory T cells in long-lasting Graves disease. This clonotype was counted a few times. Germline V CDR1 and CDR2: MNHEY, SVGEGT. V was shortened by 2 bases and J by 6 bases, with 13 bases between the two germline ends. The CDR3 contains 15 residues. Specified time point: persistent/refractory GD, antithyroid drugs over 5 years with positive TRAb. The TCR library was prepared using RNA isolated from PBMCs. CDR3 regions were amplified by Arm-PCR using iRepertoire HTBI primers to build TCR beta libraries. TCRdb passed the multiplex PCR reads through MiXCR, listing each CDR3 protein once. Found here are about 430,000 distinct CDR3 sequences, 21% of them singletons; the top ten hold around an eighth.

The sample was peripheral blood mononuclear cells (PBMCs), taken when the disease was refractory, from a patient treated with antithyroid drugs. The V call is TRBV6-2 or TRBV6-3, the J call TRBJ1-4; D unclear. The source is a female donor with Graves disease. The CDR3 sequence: CASSYGGGGYEKLFF. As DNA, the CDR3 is TGTGCCAGCAGTTACGGCGGAGGTGGTTATGAAAAACTGTTTTTT.